These T cell receptor beta chains were read from a single sample in a study of shared clonotypes between healthy human individuals. Assay: immunoSEQ multiplex PCR; the TCRdb copy retains only in-frame clones and omits some. The table records around 100,000 clones, about 67% of them present only once. The sample taken for sequencing was memory CD8+ T cells sorted from blood. The receptors shown here come from a woman in her 30s in good health. The CDR3 runs from the conserved cysteine through the conserved F or W. Fields, in order: D gene, clone size, V gene, J gene, CDR3 DNA, CDR3 protein. D genes are given only for firm matches. Clone size is stated in some rows and not others, as once, few, many or a class when expanded.

D: NA; size: NA; V: TRBV19; J: TRBJ2-7; DNA: TGTGCCAGTAGTATTCGGGGTCAGGAAGCCTACGAGCAGTACTTC; CDR3: CASSIRGQEAYEQYF
D: NA; size: NA; V: TRBV7-6; J: TRBJ2-2; DNA: TGTGCCAGCAGAACTATCACCGGGAAAAACACCGGGGAGCTGTTTTTT; CDR3: CASRTITGKNTGELFF
D: NA; size: once; V: TRBV7-8; J: TRBJ2-1; DNA: TGTGCCAGCCGTCGACTTTTTAGCTCCTACAATGAGCAGTTCTTC; CDR3: CASRRLFSSYNEQFF
D: NA; size: once; V: TRBV14; J: TRBJ2-1; DNA: TGTGCCAGCAGCCAAGATAGGTGGAGAAGCCCCAATGAGCAGTTCTTC; CDR3: CASSQDRWRSPNEQFF
D: TRBD1; size: NA; V: TRBV4-1; J: TRBJ2-3; DNA: TGCGCCAGCAGCCTTTCGACAGGGGGAGGGACAGATACGCAGTATTTT; CDR3: CASSLSTGGGTDTQYF
D: TRBD1; size: many; V: TRBV29-1; J: TRBJ2-1; DNA: TGCAGCGTTGTTAGACAGGGGGCGCTTGAGGAGCAGTTCTTC; CDR3: CSVVRQGALEEQFF
D: TRBD2; size: NA; V: TRBV6-4; J: TRBJ2-3; DNA: TGTGCCAGCAGTGAACTAGCGGGAGAGGCCACAGATACGCAGTATTTT; CDR3: CASSELAGEATDTQYF
D: TRBD2; size: few; V: TRBV4-2; J: TRBJ2-1; DNA: TGTGCCAGCAGCCCTATCGTCGGGACTAGCGGGCCACAGTTCTTC; CDR3: CASSPIVGTSGPQFF
D: TRBD2; size: NA; V: TRBV9; J: TRBJ2-1; DNA: TGTGCCAGCAGCATTAATCTAGCGGGAGCCTACAATGAGCAGTTCTTC; CDR3: CASSINLAGAYNEQFF
D: NA; size: NA; V: TRBV5-1; J: TRBJ1-4; DNA: TGCGCCAGCAGCTTACGGGCCCAGGGCTCATCTGAAAAACTGTTTTTT; CDR3: CASSLRAQGSSEKLFF
D: NA; size: NA; V: TRBV7-9; J: TRBJ1-5; DNA: TGTGCCAGCAGTTCCCCGCTTAGCAATCAGCCCCAGCATTTT; CDR3: CASSSPLSNQPQHF
D: NA; size: NA; V: TRBV9; J: TRBJ2-7; DNA: TGTGCCAGCAGCAACCGGGACGGAAGCTACGAGCAGTACTTC; CDR3: CASSNRDGSYEQYF
D: NA; size: NA; V: TRBV7-9; J: TRBJ2-7; DNA: TGTGCCAGCAGCTCCTACGAGCAGTACTTC; CDR3: CASSSYEQYF
D: NA; size: NA; V: TRBV2; J: TRBJ2-7; DNA: TGTGCCAGCATCCCAGCATCCTACGAGCAGTACTTC; CDR3: CASIPASYEQYF
D: TRBD2; size: NA; V: TRBV5-1; J: TRBJ2-1; DNA: TGCGCCAGCAGCTTGGCGACTAGCGGATATAATGAGCAGTTCTTC; CDR3: CASSLATSGYNEQFF
D: TRBD2; size: NA; V: TRBV9; J: TRBJ2-2; DNA: TGTGCCAGCAGCGTAGGCGGTAGCGGGAGGATTCCGGCGGCCGGGGAGCTGTTTTTT; CDR3: CASSVGGSGRIPAAGELFF
D: NA; size: NA; V: TRBV29-1; J: TRBJ1-5; DNA: TGCAGCGTTGAAGTGGAGGGCCATCAGCCCCAGCATTTT; CDR3: CSVEVEGHQPQHF
D: TRBD2; size: NA; V: TRBV7-9; J: TRBJ2-7; DNA: TGTGCCAGCAGCCCTAGCGGGAGCCCCGAGCAGTACTTC; CDR3: CASSPSGSPEQYF
D: NA; size: NA; V: TRBV6-5; J: TRBJ1-1; DNA: TGTGCCAGCCAGGACGGGGAGAACACTGAAGCTTTCTTT; CDR3: CASQDGENTEAFF
D: NA; size: few; V: TRBV29-1; J: TRBJ2-2; DNA: TGCAGCGTTGAGTCGTCCGGGGAGCTGTTTTTT; CDR3: CSVESSGELFF
D: TRBD1; size: NA; V: TRBV5-1; J: TRBJ2-3; DNA: TGCGCCAGCAGCATTGGGGGACAGGGGCGAGATACGCAGTATTTT; CDR3: CASSIGGQGRDTQYF
D: NA; size: NA; V: TRBV11-2; J: TRBJ2-7; DNA: TGTGCCAGCAGCTTCAGAGGCACCCAATACGAGCAGTACTTC; CDR3: CASSFRGTQYEQYF
D: NA; size: NA; V: TRBV6-1; J: TRBJ1-5; DNA: TGTGCCAGCAGTGAATCGGGAAGGGCGGGCAATCAGCCCCAGCATTTT; CDR3: CASSESGRAGNQPQHF
D: NA; size: NA; V: TRBV6-4; J: TRBJ1-5; DNA: TGTGCCAGCAGTGAAGACGGGGGTTCGGGCAATCAGCCCCAGCATTTT; CDR3: CASSEDGGSGNQPQHF
D: NA; size: NA; V: TRBV19; J: TRBJ2-1; DNA: TGTGCCAGTACCCCCGGCTACTACAATGAGCAGTTCTTC; CDR3: CASTPGYYNEQFF
D: NA; size: NA; V: TRBV28; J: TRBJ2-7; DNA: TGTGCCAGCAGTCCCCTCACAGGGCCCTACGAGCAGTACTTC; CDR3: CASSPLTGPYEQYF
D: NA; size: NA; V: TRBV11-1; J: TRBJ1-1; DNA: TGTGCCAGCAGCTTGTCCGTATTAACGAACACTGAAGCTTTCTTT; CDR3: CASSLSVLTNTEAFF
D: NA; size: NA; V: TRBV2; J: TRBJ1-2; DNA: TGTGCCAGCAGTGAACTTTTTTCTCAGGGGGGCTACACCTTC; CDR3: CASSELFSQGGYTF
D: NA; size: NA; V: TRBV25-1; J: TRBJ2-7; DNA: TGTGCCAGCAGTGAGGAGGGTGGGAATAGCTCCTACGAGCAGTACTTC; CDR3: CASSEEGGNSSYEQYF
D: NA; size: NA; V: TRBV5-1; J: TRBJ1-1; DNA: TGCGCCAGCAGCTTGGAGGGTACTATTAGCACTGAAGCTTTCTTT; CDR3: CASSLEGTISTEAFF
D: NA; size: NA; V: TRBV25-1; J: TRBJ1-1; DNA: TGTGCCAGCAGTGGGGGAGTGGGCGGCACTGAAGCTTTCTTT; CDR3: CASSGGVGGTEAFF
D: TRBD2; size: NA; V: TRBV6-6; J: TRBJ2-7; DNA: TGTGCCAGCAGTTACTCATTGCCTAGCGGCTACGAGCAGTACTTC; CDR3: CASSYSLPSGYEQYF
D: NA; size: NA; V: TRBV2; J: TRBJ2-2; DNA: TGTGCCAGCAGTGAAACCTTGAACACCGGGGAGCTGTTTTTT; CDR3: CASSETLNTGELFF
D: NA; size: NA; V: TRBV21-1; J: TRBJ2-5; DNA: TGTGCCAGCAGCATATCCTCCAGGGAGACCCAGTACTTC; CDR3: CASSISSRETQYF
D: NA; size: once; V: TRBV9; J: TRBJ2-3; DNA: TGTGCCAGCAGCGTGTGGGGGAGCACAGATACGCAGTATTTT; CDR3: CASSVWGSTDTQYF
D: NA; size: NA; V: TRBV28; J: TRBJ2-1; DNA: TGTGCCAGCAGCCCTAATCAAGCGAGCAGCTCCTACAATGAGCAGTTCTTC; CDR3: CASSPNQASSSYNEQFF
D: TRBD1; size: NA; V: TRBV5-1; J: TRBJ2-7; DNA: TGCGCCAGCGGGGAACAGGGGGTCGACTACGAGCAGTACTTC; CDR3: CASGEQGVDYEQYF
D: TRBD1; size: NA; V: TRBV11-2; J: TRBJ1-2; DNA: TGTGCCAGCAGCTTAGGACAGGGATTTTATGGCTACACCTTC; CDR3: CASSLGQGFYGYTF
D: NA; size: few; V: TRBV28; J: TRBJ2-5; DNA: TGTGCCAGCAGTGCGGTCGGGGAGACCCAGTACTTC; CDR3: CASSAVGETQYF
D: NA; size: few; V: TRBV7-9; J: TRBJ2-1; DNA: TGTGCCAGCAGCTTAGCGGTTGGCTTACAGGCCCATGAGCAGTTCTTC; CDR3: CASSLAVGLQAHEQFF
D: NA; size: NA; V: TRBV27; J: TRBJ2-1; DNA: TGTGCCAGCAGTCTCGGAGTCTCGGGGGAAGATGAGCAGTTCTTC; CDR3: CASSLGVSGEDEQFF
D: NA; size: NA; V: TRBV6-5; J: TRBJ2-7; DNA: TGTGCCAGCAGCGACGGTTGGGAGCAGTACTTC; CDR3: CASSDGWEQYF